One T cell receptor beta chain is described in this entry. As yet, its antigen is unknown. The team produced cDNA through 5'RACE using 10-nucleotide random UMIs. A single run covered 15-18 subjects with over 160 million TCR-beta sequences. TCRdb passed the 5' RACE reads through MiXCR, listing each CDR3 protein once. The table has approximately 28,000 distinct CDR3 sequences, 13% seen once. Time point here: technical triplicate 2. The ends lost 1 base at V and 2 bases at J; junction bases unmatched: 11. The CDR3 is made up of 18 amino acids. CDR1 is SGHTA and CDR2 is FQGNSA in the germline V gene. This sample is part of a study of neurological immune-mediated disorders. Study-level findings and limits: CDR3 amino acid sequences found in expanded clones were never shared across subjects, suggesting private repertoires in all groups. In HTLV-1-associated myelopathy, TCR clonal expansion was greatest, and in multiple sclerosis it was least, below healthy controls.

The specimen sequenced was CD4+ T cells from blood. The chain joins TRBV7-2 to TRBJ2-3; 8 positions match TRBD2. This sequence originates from a female donor with HTLV-1-associated myelopathy (HAM/TSP). The CDR3 region is CASSLGLAWGSLTDTQYF. The CDR3 bases are TGTGCCAGCAGCTTAGGACTAGCGTGGGGATCCCTCACAGATACGCAGTATTTT.